Shown below are 29 T cell receptor beta chains from a single sample sequenced in a study of blood T cell repertoires in COVID-19. The method was immunoSEQ multiplex PCR; TCRdb's version includes in-frame clones alone and lacks a portion of them. The table includes some 260,000 clones, 70% to 90% detected once. Sequencing was performed on peripheral blood. Receptor source: a human donor in a cohort sampled during active COVID-19.

This sequence joins TRBV27 and TRBJ2-5, with 9 positions matching TRBD1. This CDR3 region has 15 residues. Germline CDR1 MNHEY, CDR2 SMNVEV (reference sequence). V gave up 5 bases and J gave up 4 bases; unmatched junction bases: 8. The CDR3 sequence: CASSPRQGGIETQYF. In DNA form, the CDR3 reads TGTGCCAGCAGTCCCCGACAGGGGGGGATAGAGACCCAGTACTTC.

The genes are TRBV28 and TRBJ2-1, with 10 bases lining up with TRBD2. Trimming removed 6 bases from V and 4 bases from J; junction bases left unmatched: 12. CDR1 is MDHEN, CDR2 SYDVKM, per germline. The CDR3 is 17 residues long. The DNA for the CDR3 is TGTGCCAGCAGGCTAGAAACATTAGCGGGAGGTTACAATGAGCAGTTCTTC. This gives the protein CASRLETLAGGYNEQFF.

The chain is built from TRBV29-1 and TRBJ1-1; a possible D gene is TRBD1 (5 bases). CDR1 SQVTM and CDR2 ANQGSEA come from the germline V gene. The CDR3 is 16 residues long. V was clipped by 3 bases and J by 1 base, with 18 bases between them. The CDR3 is CSVEGSRTPPNTEAFF. The CDR3 DNA follows: TGCAGCGTTGAGGGGTCCCGGACACCCCCGAACACTGAAGCTTTCTTT.

The V and J genes are TRBV4-3 and TRBJ2-1, with D uncertain. Germline CDR1 reads LGHNA; CDR2 reads YSLEER. The CDR3 is 12 residues long. Trimming removed 4 bases from V and 10 bases from J, with 11 bases in between. The DNA for the CDR3 is TGCGCCAGCAGCCGAGAGGTCGGGGAGCAGTTCTTC. As protein: CASSREVGEQFF.

The J gene is TRBJ2-7, the V gene TRBV23-1; TRBD1 agrees at 7 bases. TRBV23-1 is flagged as an ORF with uncertain function. Trimming removed 0 bases from V and 0 bases from J; junction bases left unmatched: 11. The CDR3 has 18 amino acids. CDR3 sequence (DNA): TGCGCCAGCAGTCAATCTCCTCCGGGACAGCCATACTCCTACGAGCAGTACTTC. Its translation is CASSQSPPGQPYSYEQYF.

This chain uses TRBV18 with TRBJ2-7; 7 nucleotides align to TRBD2. The germline V gene encodes CDR1 KGHSH and CDR2 LQKENI. This CDR3 contains 15 residues. The ends lost 3 bases at V and 3 bases at J; junction bases unmatched: 8. The CDR3 loop reads CASSPKTRGIYEQYF. Written as DNA, the CDR3 is TGTGCCAGCTCACCCAAGACGCGGGGGATCTACGAGCAGTACTTC.

A single count supports this clone. The rearrangement uses TRBV24-1 and TRBJ2-3, with D possibly TRBD1 on 6 matching bases. Trimming removed 0 bases at V and 2 bases at J, with 14 bases between. The CDR3 totals 17 residues. Germline assignment: CDR1 KGHDR and CDR2 SFDVKD. DNA of the CDR3: TGTGCCACCAGTGATTTGGCACCGGGACACCTCACAGATACGCAGTATTTT. This translates into CATSDLAPGHLTDTQYF.

The table lists this clone with a count of one. The chain is built from TRBV6-5 and TRBJ2-3, with TRBD2 matching over 8 bases. The junction had 5 bases not matched to a gene; V was cut back by 2 bases and J by 1 base. CDR1 is MNHEY, CDR2 SVGAGI, per germline. The CDR3 length is 16 residues. In DNA form, the CDR3 reads TGTGCCAGCAGTTACAGGACTAGCTCGGGCACAGATACGCAGTATTTT. As protein: CASSYRTSSGTDTQYF.

The chain couples TRBV5-6 to TRBJ2-7, with unresolved D. This CDR3 has 14 residues. V was pared by 3 bases and J by 3 bases, with 13 bases between. Germline V CDR1 and CDR2: SGHDT, YYEEEE. The DNA of the CDR3 is TGTGCCAGCAGCTCCCAATTAAGAGACTACGAGCAGTACTTC. Translated: CASSSQLRDYEQYF.

CDR3 sequence (DNA): TGTGCCAGCAGTACCGCGAGGGAACTGGAACAGCCCCAGCATTTT. Protein product: CASSTARELEQPQHF. The V call is TRBV6-5, the J call TRBJ1-5; D is unresolved. Trimming removed 5 bases at V and 7 bases at J, with 18 bases between. This CDR3 is built from 15 residues. From germline, CDR1 is MNHEY and CDR2 SVGAGI.

This clone was detected only once. J is TRBJ1-1 and V is TRBV9, with 9 bases fitting TRBD1. This CDR3 contains 17 residues. J was trimmed by 0 bases and V by 3 bases; bases with no gene match: 9. CDR1 and CDR2 from the germline V gene are SGDLS and YYNGEE. CDR3 sequence reads: CASSARGTGTLNTEAFF. CDR3 coding DNA: TGTGCCAGCAGCGCGAGAGGGACAGGGACCCTGAACACTGAAGCTTTCTTT. The full variable domain, with the rest looked up from reference TRBV9 and TRBJ1-1, is DSGVTQTPKHLITATGQRVTLRCSPRSGDLSVYWYQQSLDQGLQFLIQYYNGEERAKGNILERFSAQQFPDLHSELNLSSLELGDSALYFCASSARGTGTLNTEAFFGQGTRLTVV.

V gene TRBV6-5 combines with J gene TRBJ2-3; D is perhaps TRBD1 (6 bases). CDR1 and CDR2 (germline): MNHEY, SVGAGI. Between the trimmed V and J ends, which lost 6 bases and 4 bases, there was a span of 14 bases. The CDR3 contains 14 residues. CDR3 sequence: CASRLGGVADTQYF. The DNA for the CDR3 is TGTGCCAGCAGGCTTGGGGGCGTCGCAGATACGCAGTATTTT.

J is TRBJ1-1 and V is TRBV10-3; D unresolved. Germline assignment: CDR1 ENHRY and CDR2 SYGVKD. The V gene lost 0 bases and the J gene lost 10 bases, with 15 bases spanning the gap. This CDR3 contains 14 residues. The CDR3 protein is CAISESTREWGAFF. The CDR3 DNA is TGTGCCATCAGTGAGTCTACGAGGGAATGGGGAGCTTTCTTT.

This rearrangement joins TRBV7-9 to TRBJ1-2; D is unclear. From germline, CDR1 is SEHNR and CDR2 FQNEAQ (reference sequence). V was shortened by 5 bases and J by 4 bases, with 23 bases between the two germline ends. There are 17 residues in the CDR3. CDR3 in DNA: TGTGCCAGCAGCGATGCGAGCTTCCAACCTACTCTCTATGGCTACACCTTC. It encodes CASSDASFQPTLYGYTF.

The chain combines TRBV6-2 or TRBV6-3 with TRBJ1-2; a possible D gene is TRBD1 (6 bases). This CDR3 is built from 15 residues. The V end lost 4 bases, the J end lost 4 bases, and 16 bases lay between the germline ends. The germline gives CDR1 MNHEY, CDR2 SVGEGT. The CDR3 DNA sequence: TGTGCCAGCAGTTTCCCCCGACAGGCTAGCTATGGCTACACCTTC. Translated: CASSFPRQASYGYTF.

This chain uses TRBV9 with TRBJ2-2; 9 nucleotides align to TRBD2. V shed 4 bases and J 6 bases; nucleotides not matched to a gene: 16. Germline loops: CDR1 SGDLS, CDR2 YYNGEE. This CDR3 spans 18 amino acids. The CDR3 loop reads CASSPRGGGTSISGELFF. The CDR3 DNA reads TGTGCCAGCAGCCCGCGGGGGGGCGGGACTAGTATTTCCGGGGAGCTGTTTTTT.

V usage is TRBV18 and J usage is TRBJ1-2; perhaps TRBD1 as D (5 bases). Trimming stripped 1 base from V and 6 bases from J, with 18 bases between. CDR1 KGHSH and CDR2 LQKENI come from the germline V gene. This CDR3 has 16 amino acids. For the CDR3, the DNA is TGTGCCAGCTCACCACTCGACCGGCCAGGGTACAATGGCTACACCTTC. Amino acid sequence: CASSPLDRPGYNGYTF.

The chain uses TRBV4-3 and TRBJ1-3; possible D gene TRBD1, 6 bases. Germline V gene sequence: CDR1 LGHNA, CDR2 YSLEER. Trimming shortened V by 1 base and J by 4 bases, and 14 bases separated the two germline ends. The length of the CDR3 is 16 residues. The CDR3 nucleotides read TGCGCCAGCAGCCAAGGGGGGGGCGCTCAAGGAAACACCATATATTTT. It translates to CASSQGGGAQGNTIYF.

The rearrangement uses TRBV19 and TRBJ1-1; D is ambiguous. The V gene lost 0 bases and the J gene lost 1 base, with 9 bases spanning the gap. The V gene's germline CDR1 is LNHDA and CDR2 SQIVND (reference sequence). The CDR3 is made up of 15 amino acids. The CDR3 sequence is CASSIDLGQNTEAFF. The CDR3 DNA follows: TGTGCCAGTAGTATAGATCTTGGGCAGAACACTGAAGCTTTCTTT.

The rearrangement joins TRBV9 to TRBJ2-1; D not resolved. V was clipped by 1 base and J by 5 bases, with 4 bases between them. The CDR3 has 12 residues. The germline gives CDR1 SGDLS, CDR2 YYNGEE. The CDR3 loop reads CASSVRNNEQFF. CDR3 bases: TGTGCCAGCAGCGTACGTAACAATGAGCAGTTCTTC.

The V call is TRBV27, the J call TRBJ1-5; perhaps TRBD1 as D (6 bases). CDR1 MNHEY and CDR2 SMNVEV come from the germline V gene (reference sequence). The CDR3 consists of 16 residues. Trimming removed 3 bases at V and 5 bases at J, with 17 bases between. The CDR3 DNA reads as TGTGCCAGCAGTTTTTGGGACATGAGGGGTCATCAGCCCCAGCATTTT. Protein product: CASSFWDMRGHQPQHF.

This chain links TRBV24-1 with TRBJ2-2, with TRBD1 matching over 7 bases. V gave up 4 bases and J gave up 6 bases; unmatched junction bases: 13. Germline CDR1 KGHDR, CDR2 SFDVKD. This CDR3 is 17 amino acids long. CDR3 loop: CATSDGPRQGGAGELFF. CDR3 DNA sequence: TGTGCCACCAGTGACGGCCCTCGACAGGGTGGCGCCGGGGAGCTGTTTTTT.

This clone was detected once. Other DNA variants within this sample encode the same CDR3. V gene TRBV7-2 combines with J gene TRBJ1-2; TRBD1 matches 7 bases. Per the germline V gene, CDR1 is SGHTA and CDR2 is FQGNSA. The length of the CDR3 is 12 residues. V shed 6 bases, J shed 5 bases, and the junction held 3 bases outside the gene matches. CDR3 protein: CASSPTGYGYTF. CDR3 in DNA: TGTGCCAGCAGTCCGACAGGGTATGGCTACACCTTC. The whole variable domain, filled in from reference TRBV7-2 and TRBJ1-2, reads GAGVSQSPSNKVTEKGKDVELRCDPISGHTALYWYRQSLGQGLEFLIYFQGNSAPDKSGLPSDRFSAERTGGSVSTLTIQRTQQEDSAVYLCASSPTGYGYTFGSGTRLTVV.

This chain joins TRBV6-6 and TRBJ2-7; 9 nucleotides agree with TRBD1. Germline V gives CDR1 MNHNY, CDR2 SVGAGI (reference sequence). The J segment lost 6 bases and the V segment lost 5 bases, leaving 11 bases of the junction unmatched. This CDR3 region has 15 residues. The CDR3 is CASSPGTGKAAEQYF. The CDR3 coding sequence is TGTGCCAGCAGTCCCGGGACAGGGAAAGCGGCCGAGCAGTACTTC.

This chain connects TRBV7-2 to TRBJ2-7, with 8 bases that match TRBD2. CDR3 size: 17 residues. V gave up 4 bases and J gave up 1 base; unmatched junction bases: 12. Germline V lookup: CDR1 SGHTA, CDR2 FQGNSA. CDR3 nucleotides: TGTGCCAGCAGCTCCCAAGGATTAGCGGGGTATTCCTACGAGCAGTACTTC. As protein: CASSSQGLAGYSYEQYF.

The chain uses TRBV11-2 and TRBJ2-1; 8 bases fit TRBD2. V trimming: 0 bases; J trimming: 8 bases; junction bases outside the gene matches: 9. This CDR3 is built from 16 residues. From germline, CDR1 is SGHAT and CDR2 FQNNGV. The CDR3 DNA follows: TGTGCCAGCAGCTTAGAGGCGGGACTAGTGGGGCATGAGCAGTTCTTC. Encoded protein: CASSLEAGLVGHEQFF.

The V gene is TRBV3-1 (or the pseudogene TRBV3-2), the J gene TRBJ1-1, with TRBD1 matching over 8 bases. The germline gives CDR1 LGHDT, CDR2 YNNKEL (reference sequence). This CDR3 contains 14 residues. V trimming: 5 bases; J trimming: 8 bases; junction bases outside the gene matches: 10. The DNA of the CDR3 is TGTGCCAGCAGCGTGCATAGACAGGGGCTAGAAGCTTTCTTT. Amino acids: CASSVHRQGLEAFF.

V is TRBV4-3 and J is TRBJ1-5; D is unclear. This CDR3 is built from 13 residues. Trimming removed 0 bases at V and 5 bases at J, with 5 bases between. Germline values: CDR1 LGHNA, CDR2 YSLEER. CDR3 sequence: CASSQETDQPQHF. In nucleotides, the CDR3 is TGCGCCAGCAGCCAAGAAACGGATCAGCCCCAGCATTTT.

The rearrangement uses TRBV7-9 and TRBJ1-2, with D perhaps matching TRBD1 (5 bases). CDR1 is SEHNR and CDR2 is FQNEAQ in the germline V gene (reference sequence). The CDR3 runs to 14 residues. The germline V and J ends were trimmed by 2 bases and 2 bases, with 9 bases remaining between them. CDR3 sequence (DNA): TGTGCCAGCAGCTTATACAGGCTGAACTATGGCTACACCTTC. Its protein product is CASSLYRLNYGYTF.